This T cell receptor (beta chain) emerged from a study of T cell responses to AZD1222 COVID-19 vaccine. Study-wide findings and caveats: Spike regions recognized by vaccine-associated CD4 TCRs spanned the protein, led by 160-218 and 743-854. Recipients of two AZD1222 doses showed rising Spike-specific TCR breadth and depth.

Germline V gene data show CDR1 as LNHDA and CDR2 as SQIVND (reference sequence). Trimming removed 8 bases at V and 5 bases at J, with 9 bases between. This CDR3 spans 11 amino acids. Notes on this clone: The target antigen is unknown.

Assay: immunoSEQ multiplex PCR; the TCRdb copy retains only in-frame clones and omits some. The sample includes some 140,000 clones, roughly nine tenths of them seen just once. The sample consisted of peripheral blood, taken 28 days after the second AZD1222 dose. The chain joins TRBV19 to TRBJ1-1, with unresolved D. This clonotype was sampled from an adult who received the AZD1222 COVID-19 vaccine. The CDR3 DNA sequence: TGTGCCAGTGCGAGGGAAACTGAAGCTTTCTTT. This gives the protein CASARETEAFF.